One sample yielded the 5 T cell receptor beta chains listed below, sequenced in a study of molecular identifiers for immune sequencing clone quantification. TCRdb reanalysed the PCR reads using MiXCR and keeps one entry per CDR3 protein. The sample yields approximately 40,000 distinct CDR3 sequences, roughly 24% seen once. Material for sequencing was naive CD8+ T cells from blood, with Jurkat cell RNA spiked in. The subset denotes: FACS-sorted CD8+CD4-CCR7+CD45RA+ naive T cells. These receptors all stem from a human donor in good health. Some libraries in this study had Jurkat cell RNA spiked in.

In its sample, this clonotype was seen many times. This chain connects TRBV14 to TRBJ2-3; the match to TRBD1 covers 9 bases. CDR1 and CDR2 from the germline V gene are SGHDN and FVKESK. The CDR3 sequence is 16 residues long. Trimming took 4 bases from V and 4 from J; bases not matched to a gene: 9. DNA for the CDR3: TGTGCCAGCAGCCCTCCGGGACAGGGCTATGCAGATACGCAGTATTTT. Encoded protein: CASSPPGQGYADTQYF.

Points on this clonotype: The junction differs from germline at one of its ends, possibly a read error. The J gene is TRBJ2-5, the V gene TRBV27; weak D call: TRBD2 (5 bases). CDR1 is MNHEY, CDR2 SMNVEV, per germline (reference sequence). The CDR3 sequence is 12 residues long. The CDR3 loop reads CTSSIRGGTQYF. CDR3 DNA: TGTACCAGCAGCATCAGAGGAGGGACCCAGTACTTC.

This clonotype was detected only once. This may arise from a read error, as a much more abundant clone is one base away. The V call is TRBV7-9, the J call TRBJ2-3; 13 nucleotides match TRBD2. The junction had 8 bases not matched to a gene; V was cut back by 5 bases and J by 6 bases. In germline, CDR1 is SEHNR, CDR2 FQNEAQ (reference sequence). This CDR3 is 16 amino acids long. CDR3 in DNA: TGTGCCAGCAGCGATACAGGGACTAGCGGGACGGATACGCAGTATTTT. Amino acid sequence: CASSDTGTSGTDTQYF.

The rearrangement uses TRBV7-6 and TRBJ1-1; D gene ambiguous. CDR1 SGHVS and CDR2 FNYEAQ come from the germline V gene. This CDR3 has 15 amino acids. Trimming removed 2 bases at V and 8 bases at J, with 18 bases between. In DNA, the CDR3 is TGTGCCAGCAGCTTAAATCCGGACGGCGCCACAGAAGCTTTCTTT. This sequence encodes CASSLNPDGATEAFF.

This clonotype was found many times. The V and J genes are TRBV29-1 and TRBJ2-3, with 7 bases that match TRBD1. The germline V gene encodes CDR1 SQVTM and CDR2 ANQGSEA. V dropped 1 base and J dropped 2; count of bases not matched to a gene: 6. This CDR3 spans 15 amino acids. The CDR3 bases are TGCAGCGTTGAAGCTTGGGACAGCCCCACAGATACGCAGTATTTT. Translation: CSVEAWDSPTDTQYF.